This T cell receptor (beta chain) was obtained from a study of PD-1 blockade in classical Hodgkin lymphoma. Study results and caveats: In CD4+ cells, TCR diversity went up significantly by C4D1, but in CD8+ cells it did not. Initiation of nivolumab under 1 year after ASCT led to exclusion of patients.

Turning to this clone: Antigen: not known.

In every patient, relapse followed autologous stem cell transplantation, while exposure to brentuximab vedotin differed. Sequencing used immunoSEQ multiplex PCR; TCRdb keeps in-frame clones, though not all of them. The sample lists 75,000 to 100,000 clones; approximately 88% were seen once. V was pared by 4 bases and J by 6 bases, with 16 bases between. CDR3 length equals 14 residues. Germline-derived CDR1 and CDR2 are SGHTS and YDEGEE. The chain uses TRBV5-8 and TRBJ1-1; no clear D gene. The source of this sequence is a human donor with classical Hodgkin lymphoma. The input for sequencing was peripheral blood mononuclear cells (PBMCs), taken at baseline. The CDR3 coding sequence is TGTGCCAGCAGCCATATTATGCACGGGGCTGAAGCTTTCTTT. This gives the protein CASSHIMHGAEAFF.